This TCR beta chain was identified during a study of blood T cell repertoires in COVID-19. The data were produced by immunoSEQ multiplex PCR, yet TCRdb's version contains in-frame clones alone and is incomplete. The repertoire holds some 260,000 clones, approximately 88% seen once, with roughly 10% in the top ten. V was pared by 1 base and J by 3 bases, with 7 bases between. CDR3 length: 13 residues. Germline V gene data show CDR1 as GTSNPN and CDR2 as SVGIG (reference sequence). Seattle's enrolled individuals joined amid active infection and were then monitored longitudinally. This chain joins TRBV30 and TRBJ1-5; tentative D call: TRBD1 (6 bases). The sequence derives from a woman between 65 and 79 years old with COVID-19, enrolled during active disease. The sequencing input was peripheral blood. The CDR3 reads CAWSGTVNQPQHF. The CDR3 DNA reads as TGTGCCTGGAGTGGGACAGTCAATCAGCCCCAGCATTTT.